What follows are 28 T cell receptor beta chains derived from one specimen sequenced in a study of T and B cells in COVID-19 patients. Multiplex PCR with BIOMED2 TRB-A/B primer pools amplified TRB rearrangements. TCRdb recomputed calls from the multiplex PCR reads with MiXCR, one row per CDR3 protein. The sample has just over 7,000 distinct CDR3 sequences, 20% to 25% seen once. TRB was amplified from around 250-500 ng of blood genomic DNA. The specimen was blood. The receptors were gathered from a human donor who had recovered from COVID-19.

The table lists this clonotype with many counts. The gene calls are TRBV6-5 and TRBJ1-2; D unclear. This CDR3 comprises 15 residues. V lost 4 bases and J 8 bases, leaving 20 bases between the germline ends. The germline gives CDR1 MNHEY, CDR2 SVGAGI. The CDR3 nucleotides read TGTGCCAGCAGTTCCGGCTCCGCCGGGTTTGGAGGCTACACCTTC. Translating it yields CASSSGSAGFGGYTF.

The V gene is TRBV7-2, the J gene TRBJ2-4, with D perhaps matching TRBD1 (6 bases). Looked up from germline, CDR1 is SGHTA and CDR2 is FQGNSA. CDR3 length equals 14 residues. V lost 4 bases and J lost 8, with 15 bases in between. CDR3 region: CASSSTTGPDIQYF. In DNA, the CDR3 is TGTGCCAGCAGCTCAACCACAGGGCCGGACATTCAGTACTTC.

The rearrangement uses TRBV20-1 and TRBJ2-5; D is undetermined. CDR3 length: 13 amino acids. Trimming took off 3 bases at V and 4 bases at J, with 12 bases between the two ends. The germline V gene encodes CDR1 DFQATT and CDR2 SNEGSKA (reference sequence). CDR3 region: CSASPPVAETQYF. CDR3 nucleotide sequence: TGCAGTGCTAGTCCCCCGGTAGCAGAGACCCAGTACTTC.

This clonotype qualifies as medium-sized (0.01 to 0.1%). V is TRBV6-5 and J is TRBJ1-2; the D gene is possibly TRBD1 (5 bases). The CDR3 is 13 residues long. The germline V and J ends were trimmed by 2 bases and 1 base, with 5 bases remaining between them. The germline gives CDR1 MNHEY, CDR2 SVGAGI. For the CDR3, the DNA is TGTGCCAGCAGTTACGGGGGTAACTATGGCTACACCTTC. It encodes CASSYGGNYGYTF.

This clonotype was detected a few times. The chain is built from TRBV20-1 and TRBJ2-5; D remains ambiguous. The CDR3 spans 13 residues. V was trimmed by 5 bases and J by 5 bases, leaving 15 bases between them. CDR1 and CDR2 from the germline V gene are DFQATT and SNEGSKA (reference sequence). CDR3 sequence reads: CSAAPSLAETQYF. DNA for the CDR3: TGCAGTGCTGCCCCTTCCCTCGCCGAGACCCAGTACTTC.

This chain joins TRBV19 and TRBJ1-1; D is uncertain. Looked up from germline, CDR1 is LNHDA and CDR2 is SQIVND (reference sequence). Between the trimmed V and J ends, which lost 7 bases and 1 base, there was a span of 13 bases. This CDR3 is built from 14 residues. This CDR3 reads CASTSPRENTEAFF. The CDR3 coding sequence is TGTGCCAGTACCAGCCCCAGAGAGAACACTGAAGCTTTCTTT.

In its sample, this clonotype was seen once. J is TRBJ1-6 and V is TRBV7-9; D remains unclear. The CDR3 sequence is 17 residues long. Germline values: CDR1 SEHNR, CDR2 FQNEAQ (reference sequence). Trimming cost V 1 base and J 7 bases, with 17 bases left between them. The CDR3 spells CASSLVLTESGNSPLHF. The CDR3 DNA follows: TGTGCCAGCAGCTTAGTCTTAACAGAATCAGGCAATTCACCCCTCCACTTT. Filled out from reference TRBV7-9 and TRBJ1-6, the complete variable domain reads DTGVSQNPRHKITKRGQNVTFRCDPISEHNRLYWYRQTLGQGPEFLTYFQNEAQLEKSRLLSDRFSAERPKGSFSTLEIQRTEQGDSAMYLCASSLVLTESGNSPLHFGNGTRLTVT.

This clonotype is medium-sized (0.01 to 0.1%) within its sample. The chain employs TRBV29-1 and TRBJ1-1; D not resolved. Trimming pared 3 bases from V and 1 base from J, leaving 9 bases between. The CDR3 extends over 13 amino acids. Germline CDR1 is SQVTM and CDR2 is ANQGSEA. The DNA for the CDR3 is TGCAGCGTTGAGGTCCCAGGGAACACTGAAGCTTTCTTT. Translating gives CSVEVPGNTEAFF.

Details on this clonotype: One junction end does not reproduce the germline sequence, and a read error may be involved. V usage is TRBV13 and J usage is TRBJ1-2; D gene ambiguous. Germline V gene data show CDR1 as PRHDT and CDR2 as FYEKMQ (reference sequence). This CDR3 comprises 16 residues. As DNA, the CDR3 is TGTGCCAGCAGCCGCACCAAAAGGTGTGTAAACAATGGATATTCCTTT. Protein sequence: CASSRTKRCVNNGYSF.

This clonotype has just a few counts. The chain couples TRBV5-8 to TRBJ1-5, with 10 positions matching TRBD1. V shed 7 bases, J shed 2 bases, and the junction held 6 bases outside the gene matches. CDR1 is SGHTS and CDR2 is YDEGEE in the germline V gene. The CDR3 is 15 residues long. This CDR3 is CASGTGTGGNQPQHF. CDR3 DNA sequence: TGTGCCAGCGGAACCGGGACAGGGGGCAATCAGCCCCAGCATTTT.

This clonotype is labeled as medium-sized. The CDR3 protein is CASRPGTGGFNEQFF. The CDR3 nucleotides read TGTGCCAGCAGGCCCGGGACAGGGGGTTTCAATGAGCAGTTCTTC. The chain is built from TRBV27 and TRBJ2-1; 11 bases agree with TRBD1. The ends lost 6 bases at V and 6 bases at J; junction bases unmatched: 7. This CDR3 has 15 amino acids. CDR1 and CDR2 from the germline V gene are MNHEY and SMNVEV (reference sequence).

The chain couples TRBV7-2 to TRBJ2-7; either TRBD1 or TRBD2 may supply D (7 bases each). This CDR3 has 17 residues. Per germline, CDR1 SGHTA and CDR2 FQGNSA. The V gene lost 5 bases and the J gene lost 7 bases, with 27 bases spanning the gap. CDR3 region: CASSLRTGLPSGGEQYF. CDR3 nucleotides: TGTGCCAGCAGCCTCCGGACAGGTTTGCCCTCGGGGGGAGAGCAGTACTTC.

This clonotype counts as medium-sized. The gene calls are TRBV6-6 and TRBJ2-7; the match to TRBD1 covers 10 bases. The V segment lost 4 bases and the J segment 3 bases; nucleotides outside the gene matches: 3. The germline V gene encodes CDR1 MNHNY and CDR2 SVGAGI (reference sequence). This CDR3 region has 14 residues. CDR3 coding DNA: TGTGCCAGCAGTTTGGGACAGGGGCGCTACGAGCAGTACTTC. Translating it yields CASSLGQGRYEQYF.

The chain joins TRBV6-4 to TRBJ2-6, with D tentatively TRBD2 (6 bases). The CDR3 consists of 20 residues. CDR1 and CDR2 from the germline V gene are MRHNA and SNTAGT. The V end was cut by 3 bases, the J end by 3 bases, with 24 bases between. As DNA, the CDR3 is TGTGCCAGCAGTGAGGTCCCTCCGACAGCGGGCGTGAGTGGGGCCAACGTCCTGACTTTC. Translated, it gives CASSEVPPTAGVSGANVLTF.

This clonotype is medium-sized (0.01 to 0.1%) by share. The chain couples TRBV6-1 to TRBJ2-1; D uncertain. CDR1 is MNHNS and CDR2 is SASEGT in the germline V gene. CDR3 length: 14 residues. Between the trimmed V and J ends, which lost 2 bases and 5 bases, there was a span of 10 bases. The CDR3: CASSEIYWDNEQFF. CDR3 nucleotides: TGTGCCAGCAGTGAAATATACTGGGACAATGAGCAGTTCTTC.

By share, this clonotype counts as medium-sized. The chain couples TRBV5-6 to TRBJ2-1; tentative D call: TRBD2 (6 bases). The germline gives CDR1 SGHDT, CDR2 YYEEEE. Trimming took 1 base from V and 6 from J, leaving 8 bases between them. The CDR3 contains 13 residues. CDR3 sequence reads: CASSLLGGNEQFF. The CDR3 DNA sequence: TGTGCCAGCAGCTTGCTGGGGGGCAATGAGCAGTTCTTC. Looking up the rest from reference TRBV5-6 and TRBJ2-1 gives the full variable domain: DAGVTQSPTHLIKTRGQQVTLRCSPKSGHDTVSWYQQALGQGPQFIFQYYEEEERQRGNFPDRFSGHQFPNYSSELNVNALLLGDSALYLCASSLLGGNEQFFGPGTRLTVL.

The chain has TRBV12-3 or TRBV12-4 and TRBJ2-3; tentatively, D is TRBD2 (5 bases). The V end was cut by 6 bases, the J end by 3 bases, with 7 bases between. This CDR3 region has 12 residues. CDR3 in amino acids: CASRSGTDTQYF. For the CDR3, the DNA is TGTGCCAGCAGATCGGGGACAGATACGCAGTATTTT.

V is TRBV11-2 and J is TRBJ2-6; a possible D gene is TRBD2 (6 bases). The germline gives CDR1 SGHAT, CDR2 FQNNGV. The CDR3 spans 18 residues. The germline V and J ends were trimmed by 5 bases and 4 bases, with 21 bases remaining between them. CDR3: CASSPRGRGSSGANVLTF. CDR3 bases: TGTGCCAGCAGCCCGCGGGGACGGGGGAGCTCGGGGGCCAACGTCCTGACTTTC.

At least ten counts were recorded for this clonotype. This chain joins TRBV6-2 or TRBV6-3 and TRBJ2-5; TRBD2 matches 7 bases. The CDR3 has 17 amino acids. J gave up 3 bases and V 0 bases, and 10 bases lay outside the gene matches. Germline V CDR1 and CDR2: MNHEY, SVGEGT. The CDR3 loop is CASSYSKDSLAEETQYF. The DNA of the CDR3 is TGTGCCAGCAGTTACTCGAAAGATTCCCTAGCGGAAGAGACCCAGTACTTC.

The rearrangement uses TRBV5-1 and TRBJ1-2; tentatively, D is TRBD1 (6 bases). The CDR3 totals 15 residues. Germline loops: CDR1 SGHRS, CDR2 YFSETQ. V was shortened by 4 bases and J by 4 bases, with 17 bases between the two germline ends. For the CDR3, the DNA is TGCGCCAGCAGCAAGGACGACAGGCGCACCTATGGCTACACCTTC. This gives the protein CASSKDDRRTYGYTF. Supplemented by reference TRBV5-1 and TRBJ1-2, the full variable domain reads KAGVTQTPRYLIKTRGQQVTLSCSPISGHRSVSWYQQTPGQGLQFLFEYFSETQRNKGNFPGRFSGRQFSNSRSEMNVSTLELGDSALYLCASSKDDRRTYGYTFGSGTRLTVV.

The V and J genes are TRBV19 and TRBJ1-2, with TRBD1 matching 9 bases. Germline lookup yields CDR1 LNHDA and CDR2 SQIVND (reference sequence). This CDR3 spans 13 amino acids. V lost 6 bases, J lost 7 bases, and 6 bases stayed unmatched. CDR3 sequence reads: CASSKTGGIGYTF. CDR3 sequence (DNA): TGTGCCAGTAGCAAAACAGGGGGCATTGGCTACACCTTC.

This chain links TRBV28 with TRBJ2-1; TRBD2 matches at 12 bases. CDR1 MDHEN and CDR2 SYDVKM come from the germline V gene. This CDR3 has 17 amino acids. After removal of 4 bases from V and 5 bases from J, the junction contained 9 bases not matched to a gene. The CDR3 spells CASSSNLAGGPNNEQFF. The CDR3 DNA sequence: TGTGCCAGCAGTTCAAACCTAGCGGGGGGGCCTAACAATGAGCAGTTCTTC.

This clonotype is judged large. The chain employs TRBV19 and TRBJ2-1, with a possible D match to TRBD2 (5 bases). The length of the CDR3 is 15 residues. V was cut by 5 bases and J by 1 base, with 12 bases left in between. CDR1 and CDR2 from the germline V gene are LNHDA and SQIVND (reference sequence). This CDR3 is CASSPLALSYNEQFF. The CDR3 nucleotides read TGTGCCAGTAGTCCGCTAGCTCTATCCTACAATGAGCAGTTCTTC.

Within the sample, this clonotype is medium-sized (0.01 to 0.1%). The chain combines TRBV6-1 with TRBJ2-1, with D perhaps being TRBD1 or TRBD2 (5 bases each). Per the germline V gene, CDR1 is MNHNS and CDR2 is SASEGT. This CDR3 spans 14 amino acids. V was clipped by 11 bases and J by 0 bases, with 14 bases between them. The CDR3 sequence is CALGTASSYNEQFF. In DNA form, the CDR3 reads TGTGCCTTGGGGACGGCGAGCTCCTACAATGAGCAGTTCTTC.

This rearrangement joins TRBV5-1 to TRBJ1-2; the D gene is possibly TRBD1 (5 bases). Germline V lookup: CDR1 SGHRS, CDR2 YFSETQ. The CDR3 contains 12 residues. V dropped 0 bases and J dropped 7 bases, with 7 bases sitting between them. The CDR3 loop is CASSLEGVGYTF. The CDR3 DNA reads as TGCGCCAGCAGCTTGGAAGGGGTTGGCTACACCTTC.

The table lists this clonotype with a few counts. The chain carries TRBV10-1 and TRBJ2-3; D perhaps matches TRBD1 (5 bases). The V and J ends lost 7 bases and 2 bases respectively, with 19 bases between them. CDR1 is WNHNN, CDR2 SYGVQD, per germline (reference sequence). The CDR3 consists of 16 residues. CDR3: CASTPGQGLDTDTQYF. The CDR3 DNA reads as TGCGCCAGCACCCCCGGGCAGGGATTGGACACAGATACGCAGTATTTT.

The chain is built from TRBV6-5 and TRBJ2-7; 10 bases fit TRBD1. The V segment lost 4 bases and the J segment 4 bases; nucleotides outside the gene matches: 7. Germline V gene lookup returns CDR1 MNHEY and CDR2 SVGAGI. CDR3 length: 15 residues. For the CDR3, the DNA is TGTGCCAGCAGTTCCCCCGGGACAGGGGTGTACGAGCAGTACTTC. The encoded protein is CASSSPGTGVYEQYF.

By sample fraction, this clonotype is medium-sized. This chain joins TRBV12-3 or TRBV12-4 and TRBJ2-7; D not resolved. Trimming shortened V by 2 bases and J by 4 bases, and 6 bases separated the two germline ends. There are 12 residues in the CDR3. The CDR3 DNA sequence: TGTGCCAGCAGTTTATGGCCTTACGAGCAGTACTTC. Amino acids: CASSLWPYEQYF.